This TCR beta chain stems from a study of shared clonotypes between healthy human individuals (dated by TCRdb to about 2020). Regarding the complete study: The cohort comprised two women and a few men aged 18 to 49 years. Per donor, three plates each were used for CD4 naive and CD4 memory, two for CD8 naive, and one for CD8 memory. To estimate repertoire size and how much clonotype sharing occurs between individuals, the study deeply sequenced the blood TCR repertoires of five healthy adults. To increase sequencing depth and limit assay-specific biases, TCR repertoire library preparation and sequencing were carried out by different laboratories using diverse techniques. Leukapheresis yielded between about 0.85 and 10 billion PBMCs per donor. Beyond this particular receptor, the publication reports: Even with the large sequencing depth, rarefaction of the sorted-subset datasets indicated that sequencing was incomplete. The small number of donors limited the genetic and exposure-history diversity represented. Sampling was limited to blood, and TCR repertoires in tissue likely differ from TCR repertoires in blood. Across a handful of donors, 5% to 6% of naive CD4, around 3.5% of naive CD8, 2.3% of memory CD4, and 0.3% to 0.45% of memory CD8 clonotypes were shared. Naive subsets generally had larger estimated clonotype richness than memory subsets. Compared with non-shared clonotypes, clonotypes shared by all four sorted-subset donors had higher generation probabilities. Pairwise subsampling indicated that sequencing depth was expected to affect the degree of clonotype sharing among donors.

At the junction V is shortened by 1 base and J by 2 bases; bases outside the gene matches: 6. CDR1 and CDR2 (SGHNT, YENEEA) derive from the germline V gene. The CDR3 covers 17 residues, taking in both the cysteine and the phenylalanine. Of the read, only the CDR3 DNA is kept; its 51 bases are in frame from base 1. For the CD8 naive samples, CD45RO-negative cells were positively selected for CCR7, yielding a CD45RA+CCR7+ population from which TemRA cells were excluded. Healthy HIV-negative adults with no recently reported acute infections or vaccinations were included as donors. Only Caucasian adults living in Nashville, Tennessee, USA were represented among the donors. Blood was collected by leukapheresis, and PBMCs were isolated by Ficoll-Histopaque density gradient centrifugation and then cryopreserved in liquid nitrogen vapor phase. Purity and quantity of every magnetically sorted T cell population were checked by analytical flow cytometry. Genomic DNA was isolated from each sorted fraction and quantified by UV absorbance on a Nanodrop 2000c.

Comments on this clone: The antigen it binds to is not known. Base qualities are not at hand, and no much larger clone is one base apart.

Using the deep immunoSEQ assay, TCR CDR3 regions were amplified from genomic DNA by multiplex PCR. Genomic DNA extracted from each cell subset was distributed evenly over all wells of several immunoSEQ 96-well plates, and each plate served as one replicate. For sorted subsets, each replicate PCR was loaded with about 0.2 ug genomic DNA, equivalent to 30,000 or so T cell genomes. The purified libraries were quantified using a Qubit 3.0 fluorometer, sized with a Bioanalyzer 2100, and then quantified again using the KAPA Library Quantification kit. Every immunoSEQ 96-well plate was sequenced on a separate single-read 150-cycle Illumina NextSeq 550 flow cell. On the study's bioinformatics: Because the immunoSEQ output included only junctional sequences and no quality scores, the filtering could not be the same as the filtering used for full-length reads. To assign V/J genes and CDR3, sequences were annotated using PyIR, a Python wrapper for IgBLAST v1.9, with IMGT germline references. Reads with weak V/J assignments (E-value above 1e-6), missing CDR3, stop codons, out-of-frame junctions, or ambiguous translated residues were removed. V3J clonotypes were defined as sequences sharing an identical inferred V gene, J gene, and CDR3 amino acid sequence. To compute the percentage overlap between repertoires, the number of shared unique clonotypes was divided by the size of the smaller repertoire. Richness of each repertoire was evaluated using RTK rarefaction, the Chao1 estimator, and Recon v2.1 estimates of unobserved clonotypes. OLGA was used to compute generation probabilities for all TCRbeta clonotypes that the gDNA method yielded from a few donors. The source is immuneACCESS, and TCRdb retained only in-frame sequences with V and J called. Part of the clones is not carried over; for the studies checked, unresolved V genes explain less than half of this, and the remainder is unexplained. V, J and clone size were drawn from that table, and D and trimming were deduced from the DNA. For this sample the table gives roughly 570,000 clones, of which about 98% were detected only once. The ten largest clones represent less than 0.35% of the sample.

The sequence derives from a man under 40 in good health. Sequenced material: naive CD8+ T cells sorted from blood. Per the publication, the cell subset or site label means: CD45RA+CCR7+. This sequence uses TRBV11-3 and TRBJ2-3; 10 bases in the middle match TRBD1. The CDR3 protein: CASSLVKGQGNTDTQYF. DNA sequence: TGTGCCAGCAGCTTAGTAAAGGGACAGGGGAACACAGATACGCAGTATTTT.